The clone carrying this T cell receptor beta chain was picked up one time. These data originate in a study of OX40 agonist ivuxolimab in advanced cancers. The table came from immunoSEQ multiplex PCR; TCRdb's copy has only in-frame clones and leaves some out. The sample shows fewer than 10,000 clones, just under 70% of them seen only once. The V end lost 8 bases, the J end lost 7 bases, and 18 bases lay between the germline ends. There are 14 residues in the CDR3. CDR1 is MNHGY, CDR2 SVAAGI, per germline. This receptor was identified in an adult with an advanced solid tumor such as melanoma, head and neck, liver or kidney cancer. Sequences were derived from CD4+ or CD8+ T cells sorted from blood, sampled in a trial of the OX40 agonist ivuxolimab. The V call is TRBV6-9, the J call TRBJ2-1; D not certain. The DNA of the CDR3 is TGTGCCAGCTTCGGGCCCACCCCTACAAATGAGCAGTTCTTC. It yields the protein CASFGPTPTNEQFF.